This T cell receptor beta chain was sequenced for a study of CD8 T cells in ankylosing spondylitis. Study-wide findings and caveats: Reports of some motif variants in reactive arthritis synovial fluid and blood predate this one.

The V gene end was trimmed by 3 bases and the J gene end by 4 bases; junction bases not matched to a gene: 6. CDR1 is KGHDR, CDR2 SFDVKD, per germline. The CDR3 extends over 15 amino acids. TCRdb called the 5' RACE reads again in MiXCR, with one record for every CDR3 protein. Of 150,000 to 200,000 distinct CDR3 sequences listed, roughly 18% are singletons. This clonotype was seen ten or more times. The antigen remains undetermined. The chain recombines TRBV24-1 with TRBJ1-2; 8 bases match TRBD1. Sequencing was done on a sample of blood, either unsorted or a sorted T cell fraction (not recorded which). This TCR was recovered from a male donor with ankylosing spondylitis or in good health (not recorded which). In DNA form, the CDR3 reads TGTGCCACCAGTGATCCGACAGGGGCTGTCTATGGCTACACCTTC. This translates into CATSDPTGAVYGYTF.